The 5 T cell receptor beta chains below all came from one sample that was sequenced in a study of kidney transplant recipient with SARS-CoV-2 infection. One entry per CDR3 protein results from TCRdb running MiXCR on the reads. The table has 200,000 to 250,000 distinct CDR3 sequences, more than 25% seen once. Here the sequenced sample was a blood sample, taken at baseline and on roughly day 120 from a kidney transplant recipient. The receptors derive from a male patient in his thirties who had COVID-19 and was a kidney transplant recipient. Some T cells may have originated in the graft donor.

This clonotype has a handful of counts. V and J are TRBV7-2 and TRBJ2-1; TRBD1 matches at 7 bases. Losses at the gene ends were 3 bases for V and 8 bases for J; bases not matched to a gene: 10. CDR3 size: 15 residues. CDR1 and CDR2 from the germline V gene are SGHTA and FQGNSA. CDR3 DNA: TGTGCCAGCAGCTTTTTAAGGGGGCTTAAGGATGAGCAGTTCTTC. This translates into CASSFLRGLKDEQFF.

This clonotype was detected ten times or more. The chain recombines TRBV27 with TRBJ1-6; D gene ambiguous. The CDR3 totals 14 residues. Trimming cost V 8 bases and J 7 bases, with 15 bases left between them. Germline CDR1 and CDR2: MNHEY and SMNVEV (reference sequence). The CDR3 DNA sequence: TGTGCCAGCTCCTTATTGGACGTAAATTCACCCCTCCACTTT. It translates to CASSLLDVNSPLHF.

On this clonotype: Just one base apart from a much larger clone, this may be a read error. This rearrangement joins TRBV4-2 to TRBJ2-5, with TRBD1 matching 8 bases. Germline values: CDR1 LGHNA, CDR2 YNFKEQ. The CDR3 runs to 16 residues. CDR3 DNA: TGTGCCAGCTGCCAAGATTGGTTCAGGGGGCCTGAGACCCAGTACTTC. It is translated as CASCQDWFRGPETQYF.

This clonotype was detected ten times or more. The gene calls are TRBV20-1 and TRBJ2-1; 11 positions agree with TRBD2. V trimming: 0 bases; J trimming: 4 bases; junction bases outside the gene matches: 5. Germline V lookup: CDR1 DFQATT, CDR2 SNEGSKA (reference sequence). This CDR3 is built from 16 residues. In DNA, the CDR3 is TGCAGTGCTAGAGACCTGACTAGCGGGGATTACAATGAGCAGTTCTTC. Translated: CSARDLTSGDYNEQFF.

This clonotype showed up many times. The chain couples TRBV5-1 to TRBJ1-5, with no clear D. CDR3 length: 16 residues. The germline V gene has CDR1 SGHRS and CDR2 YFSETQ. The ends were cut back, 0 bases at V and 2 bases at J, with 12 bases in the middle. The chain's CDR3 is CASSLVRDGGNQPQHF. The DNA of the CDR3 is TGCGCCAGCAGCTTGGTAAGGGATGGCGGCAATCAGCCCCAGCATTTT.